These 30 T cell receptor beta chains were all obtained from the same sample, sequenced in a study of a mutant IDH1 vaccine in newly diagnosed glioma (dated by TCRdb to about 2021). Their cognate antigens are unknown. In light of the paper, this sample's time point label describes: week 11, during vaccination. Each vaccine dose was 300 ug of a 20-mer mutant IDH1 peptide in Montanide, given subcutaneously with topical imiquimod. The protocol used for the library was the immunoSEQ multiplex PCR assay. Imported from immuneACCESS, the table was reduced by TCRdb to in-frame sequences with V and J called. These copies leave out some clones; in studies compared against another copy, an unresolved V gene accounts for under half, and the cause of the remainder is not known. Within this sample are fewer than 75,000 clones, with 65% to 85% of them counted one time only. The ten largest clones take up about 9% of the sample.

Here the sequenced sample was PBMCs, taken from a glioma patient whose treatment included an IDH1 peptide vaccine. The receptors come from a woman aged 45-65 years with glioma.

The chain links TRBV18 to TRBJ2-5; the D is unclear. In germline, CDR1 is KGHSH, CDR2 LQKENI. V was trimmed by 0 bases and J by 0 bases, leaving 2 bases between them. CDR3 length: 13 residues. The CDR3 nucleotides are TGTGCCAGCTCACCACCTAACCAAGAGACCCAGTACTTC. Translated: CASSPPNQETQYF.

This rearrangement joins TRBV15 to TRBJ2-7, with D uncertain. The CDR3 is 15 residues long. The V gene lost 0 bases and the J gene lost 5 bases, with 14 bases spanning the gap. The germline CDR1 and CDR2 sequences are LNHNV and YYDKDF (reference sequence). The CDR3 DNA is TGTGCCACCAGCAGAGATCAGAGGTTCCGTAACGAGCAGTACTTC. Translating it yields CATSRDQRFRNEQYF.

The sample holds one count of this clone. The V gene is TRBV28, the J gene TRBJ1-2, with 7 bases lining up with TRBD1. The trim removed 5 bases at V and 4 bases at J, leaving 4 bases unmatched. Looked up from germline, CDR1 is MDHEN and CDR2 is SYDVKM. The CDR3 length is 13 residues. This chain's CDR3 is CASSVTGIYGYTF. The DNA of the CDR3 is TGTGCCAGCAGTGTGACAGGGATCTATGGCTACACCTTC.

The gene calls are TRBV9 and TRBJ2-5, with D unresolved. The CDR3 sequence is 13 residues long. From germline, CDR1 is SGDLS and CDR2 YYNGEE. The V gene lost 3 bases and the J gene lost 4 bases, with 10 bases spanning the gap. The CDR3 nucleotides are TGTGCCAGCAGCGGAGCCCCAACAGAGACCCAGTACTTC. Translation: CASSGAPTETQYF.

The J gene is TRBJ2-3, the V gene TRBV6-5; D perhaps matches TRBD2 (7 bases). The germline gives CDR1 MNHEY, CDR2 SVGAGI. The V end lost 2 bases, the J end lost 4 bases, and 13 bases lay between the germline ends. The CDR3 totals 15 residues. The CDR3 is CASSYGAGAADTQYF. The CDR3 coding sequence is TGTGCCAGCAGTTACGGGGCGGGGGCAGCAGATACGCAGTATTTT.

This chain links TRBV19 with TRBJ2-2; D is undetermined. Germline V gives CDR1 LNHDA, CDR2 SQIVND (reference sequence). Trimming stripped 6 bases from V and 0 bases from J, with 11 bases between. This CDR3 region has 15 residues. In nucleotides, the CDR3 is TGTGCCAGTAGAGTGCTGGCGACGAACACCGGGGAGCTGTTTTTT. It specifies CASRVLATNTGELFF.

The DNA for the CDR3 is TGCGCCAGCAGCTTGGGGGGAGGGCTCTCCTACGAGCAGTACTTC. As protein: CASSLGGGLSYEQYF. The chain couples TRBV5-1 to TRBJ2-7; 7 positions agree with TRBD2. V dropped 0 bases and J dropped 0; count of bases not matched to a gene: 3. This CDR3 spans 15 amino acids. Germline assignment: CDR1 SGHRS and CDR2 YFSETQ.

V gene TRBV5-4 combines with J gene TRBJ1-2, with D possibly matching TRBD1 (5 bases). Trimming left V 4 bases short and J 5 bases short, with 18 bases between. CDR3 length equals 15 residues. Germline-derived CDR1 and CDR2 are SGHNT and YYREEE (reference sequence). CDR3 region: CASSPLEGHRYGYTF. CDR3 DNA sequence: TGTGCCAGCAGCCCATTGGAGGGGCATAGATATGGCTACACCTTC.

Only one count was recorded for this clone. The chain couples TRBV14 to TRBJ1-4, with D perhaps matching TRBD1 (6 bases). This CDR3 has 14 residues. Trimming stripped 6 bases from V and 0 bases from J, with 8 bases between. The germline gives CDR1 SGHDN, CDR2 FVKESK. CDR3 sequence reads: CASRRTATNEKLFF. CDR3 nucleotide sequence: TGTGCCAGCAGGCGGACAGCAACTAATGAAAAACTGTTTTTT.

The gene calls are TRBV28 and TRBJ2-7; possible D gene TRBD1, 7 bases. V lost 4 bases to trimming and J lost 4 bases, with 17 bases between them. The CDR3 spans 15 residues. Germline values: CDR1 MDHEN, CDR2 SYDVKM. CDR3 loop: CASSSPQGGSYEQYF. CDR3 in DNA: TGTGCCAGCAGTTCCCCCCAGGGGGGTTCTTACGAGCAGTACTTC.

This rearrangement joins TRBV7-2 to TRBJ2-5; TRBD2 is a possible D gene (6 bases). Germline V gene sequence: CDR1 SGHTA, CDR2 FQGNSA. The V end was cut by 1 base, the J end by 5 bases, with 17 bases between. The CDR3 loop spans 16 amino acids. CDR3 in amino acids: CASSLGLDASAETQYF. The CDR3 DNA reads as TGTGCCAGCAGCTTAGGACTAGATGCATCGGCGGAGACCCAGTACTTC. The full variable domain, its missing parts supplied by reference TRBV7-2 and TRBJ2-5, is GAGVSQSPSNKVTEKGKDVELRCDPISGHTALYWYRQSLGQGLEFLIYFQGNSAPDKSGLPSDRFSAERTGGSVSTLTIQRTQQEDSAVYLCASSLGLDASAETQYFGPGTRLLVL.

The chain combines TRBV11-2 with TRBJ1-1, with D uncertain. The V and J ends lost 1 base and 1 base respectively, with 13 bases between them. This CDR3 spans 16 amino acids. Germline V gives CDR1 SGHAT, CDR2 FQNNGV. The CDR3 nucleotides read TGTGCCAGCAGCTTAGGCGTCGGGCGCTCGAACACTGAAGCTTTCTTT. Its protein product is CASSLGVGRSNTEAFF.

This chain joins TRBV19 and TRBJ1-6; TRBD1 aligns across 11 bases. The germline gives CDR1 LNHDA, CDR2 SQIVND (reference sequence). J lost 9 bases, V lost 7 bases, and 11 bases had no gene match. The CDR3 covers 16 residues. The CDR3 spells CASKSGPGTGGSPLHF. The CDR3 region has the DNA TGTGCCAGTAAGAGCGGTCCGGGGACAGGGGGTTCACCCCTCCACTTT.

The chain uses TRBV6-1 and TRBJ1-1; D perhaps matches TRBD1 (6 bases). CDR3 length: 15 residues. Trimming removed 6 bases at V and 2 bases at J, with 16 bases between. Germline V lookup: CDR1 MNHNS, CDR2 SASEGT. CDR3 loop: CASSLNGGSNTEAFF. The CDR3 bases are TGTGCCAGCAGCCTTAATGGGGGCTCTAACACTGAAGCTTTCTTT.

The V gene is TRBV29-1, the J gene TRBJ2-5, with D possibly being TRBD2 (5 bases). Germline loops: CDR1 SQVTM, CDR2 ANQGSEA. The CDR3 covers 11 residues. Trimming left V 4 bases short and J 11 bases short, with 14 bases between. CDR3 protein: CSVALSREQYF. CDR3 nucleotides: TGCAGCGTTGCTTTATCGAGGGAGCAGTACTTC. Filled out from reference TRBV29-1 and TRBJ2-5, the complete variable domain reads SAVISQKPSRDICQRGTSLTIQCQVDSQVTMMFWYRQQPGQSLTLIATANQGSEATYESGFVIDKFPISRPNLTFSTLTVSNMSPEDSSIYLCSVALSREQYFGPGTRLLVL.

The V call is TRBV21-1, the J call TRBJ1-1. TRBV21-1 is flagged as a pseudogene. CDR3 length: 14 amino acids. This chain's CDR3 is CASSKEPENTEAFF. The CDR3 DNA reads as TGTGCCAGCAGCAAAGAGCCAGAGAACACTGAAGCTTTCTTT.

The rearrangement uses TRBV9 and TRBJ2-3; TRBD1 matches 11 bases. With V trimmed by 0 bases and J by 5 bases, 5 bases remained unmatched. Germline CDR1 and CDR2: SGDLS and YYNGEE. The CDR3 extends over 16 amino acids. For the CDR3, the DNA is TGTGCCAGCAGCGTAGCAGGACAGGGGGCGGGAGATACGCAGTATTTT. It is translated as CASSVAGQGAGDTQYF.

This sequence joins TRBV7-8 and TRBJ1-1, with 7 bases lining up with TRBD1. The germline V gene has CDR1 SGHVS and CDR2 FQNEAQ. The V segment lost 1 base and the J segment 1 base; nucleotides outside the gene matches: 6. CDR3 size: 16 residues. CDR3 nucleotide sequence: TGTGCCAGCAGCTTAGGTTGGGGACAGACGAACACTGAAGCTTTCTTT. It encodes CASSLGWGQTNTEAFF. The full variable domain, its missing parts supplied by reference TRBV7-8 and TRBJ1-1, is GAGVSQSPRYKVAKRGQDVALRCDPISGHVSLFWYQQALGQGPEFLTYFQNEAQLDKSGLPSDRFFAERPEGSVSTLKIQRTQQEDSAVYLCASSLGWGQTNTEAFFGQGTRLTVV.

V is TRBV7-7 and J is TRBJ2-5; 7 bases align to TRBD2. With 2 bases clipped from V and 7 bases from J, the junction kept 7 bases outside the gene matches. This CDR3 has 14 residues. Germline V CDR1 and CDR2: SSHAT, FNYEAQ (reference sequence). The CDR3 is CASSLPASGSTQYF. CDR3 coding DNA: TGTGCCAGCAGCTTACCGGCTAGCGGATCGACCCAGTACTTC.

This chain connects TRBV25-1 to TRBJ2-3; D not resolved. There are 16 residues in the CDR3. Trimming cost V 3 bases and J 1 base, with 14 bases left between them. Per germline, CDR1 MGHDK and CDR2 SYGVNS. The CDR3 coding sequence is TGTGCCAGCAGTGAGAAGGGCCTTGCTCGCACAGATACGCAGTATTTT. As protein: CASSEKGLARTDTQYF. The variable domain in full, completed from reference TRBV25-1 and TRBJ2-3, reads EADIYQTPRYLVIGTGKKITLECSQTMGHDKMYWYQQDPGMELHLIHYSYGVNSTEKGDLSSESTVSRIRTEHFPLTLESARPSHTSQYLCASSEKGLARTDTQYFGPGTRLTVL.

The table lists this clone with a count of one. V usage is TRBV2 and J usage is TRBJ2-5; 7 nucleotides agree with TRBD1. CDR1 SNHLY and CDR2 FYNNEI come from the germline V gene. There are 14 residues in the CDR3. The V gene end was trimmed by 1 base and the J gene end by 5 bases; junction bases not matched to a gene: 4. The CDR3 loop is CASSEETGVETQYF. The CDR3 coding sequence is TGTGCCAGCAGTGAAGAAACAGGGGTGGAGACCCAGTACTTC.

This rearrangement joins TRBV6-6 to TRBJ1-4; D call uncertain. The CDR3 has 15 residues. Germline values: CDR1 MNHNY, CDR2 SVGAGI (reference sequence). The V end was cut by 0 bases, the J end by 4 bases, with 9 bases between. The CDR3 reads CASSYSGSSNEKLFF. CDR3 DNA: TGTGCCAGCAGTTACTCTGGGAGTAGTAATGAAAAACTGTTTTTT.

The chain has TRBV6-5 and TRBJ2-7; tentative D call: TRBD2 (6 bases). The germline CDR1 and CDR2 sequences are MNHEY and SVGAGI. V was clipped by 6 bases and J by 2 bases, with 11 bases between them. There are 13 residues in the CDR3. The CDR3 coding sequence is TGTGCCAGCAGCCTACGGGAGACCTACGAGCAGTACTTC. Translated: CASSLRETYEQYF.

The V call is TRBV20-1, the J call TRBJ1-2; 7 bases fit TRBD1. CDR1 and CDR2 (germline): DFQATT, SNEGSKA (reference sequence). Unmatched junction bases numbered 3, after V lost 6 bases and J lost 8 bases. This CDR3 comprises 10 residues. CDR3 coding DNA: TGCAGTGCCTACAGGGGCGGCTACACCTTC. Translated, it gives CSAYRGGYTF.

V and J are TRBV5-1 and TRBJ1-3, with D possibly matching TRBD1 (5 bases). Trimming shortened V by 7 bases and J by 4 bases, and 9 bases separated the two germline ends. CDR1 and CDR2 from the germline V gene are SGHRS and YFSETQ. There are 12 residues in the CDR3. CDR3 nucleotides: TGCGCCAGCCGGGACGAAGGAAACACCATATATTTT. This translates into CASRDEGNTIYF.

The chain combines TRBV7-2 with TRBJ1-6, with TRBD1 identical over 7 bases. The CDR3 loop spans 15 amino acids. The trim removed 3 bases at V and 5 bases at J, leaving 4 bases unmatched. In germline, CDR1 is SGHTA, CDR2 FQGNSA. CDR3 residues: CASSFYRGNNSPLHF. The CDR3 DNA reads as TGTGCCAGCAGCTTTTACAGGGGAAATAATTCACCCCTCCACTTT.

The V call is TRBV19, the J call TRBJ2-1; TRBD1 aligns across 7 bases. Losses at the gene ends were 2 bases for V and 1 base for J; bases not matched to a gene: 2. The germline V gene has CDR1 LNHDA and CDR2 SQIVND (reference sequence). This CDR3 spans 15 amino acids. CDR3 sequence (DNA): TGTGCCAGTAGTATACAGGGACAGTCCTACAATGAGCAGTTCTTC. Amino acid sequence: CASSIQGQSYNEQFF.

As concerns this clone: This sample includes further DNA sequences coding for the same CDR3. V gene TRBV5-1 combines with J gene TRBJ2-7; perhaps TRBD1 as D (6 bases). CDR1 and CDR2 from the germline V gene are SGHRS and YFSETQ. Between the trimmed V and J ends, which lost 2 bases and 0 bases, there was a span of 9 bases. CDR3 length equals 14 residues. The CDR3 bases are TGCGCCAGCAGCTTAGACAGGCCCTCCTACGAGCAGTACTTC. This encodes CASSLDRPSYEQYF.

The CDR3 nucleotides are TGTGCCAGTTCATCCCATATCAACACCGGGGAGCTGTTTTTT. It yields the protein CASSSHINTGELFF. The rearrangement uses TRBV2 and TRBJ2-2; D is ambiguous. The V end lost 9 bases, the J end lost 2 bases, and 13 bases lay between the germline ends. This CDR3 has 14 residues. Germline CDR1 is SNHLY and CDR2 is FYNNEI.

This chain links TRBV13 with TRBJ2-3, with TRBD1 as a possible D gene (6 bases). V was shortened by 6 bases and J by 1 base, with 17 bases between the two germline ends. Germline V gene sequence: CDR1 PRHDT, CDR2 FYEKMQ (reference sequence). The CDR3 contains 16 residues. The CDR3 region is CASREAGTKGTDTQYF. The CDR3 coding sequence is TGTGCCAGCAGGGAAGCCGGGACAAAGGGCACAGATACGCAGTATTTT.